This T cell receptor (beta chain) stems from a study of PD-1 blockade in mismatch repair-deficient tumors. Findings and limits, study-wide: Tumor-resident clones, often absent from pretreatment blood, expanded after pembrolizumab and then contracted.

This clone was counted ten times or more. Its cognate antigen is unknown. Data came from immunoSEQ multiplex PCR; TCRdb stores just in-frame clones and leaves some out. The sample contains roughly 130,000 clones, approximately 91% of which appear only once. PCR or immunohistochemistry showed mismatch repair deficiency in every enrolled patient. The germline V gene has CDR1 SGHTA and CDR2 FQGNSA. CDR3 length: 14 amino acids. V shed 1 base, J shed 4 bases, and the junction held 3 bases outside the gene matches. This sequence joins TRBV7-2 and TRBJ2-5; 7 nucleotides agree with TRBD1. The sample consisted of peripheral blood, taken approximately 69 weeks after starting pembrolizumab. The TCR was taken from an adult with mismatch repair-deficient cancer. The CDR3 sequence is CASSLEPGGETQYF. DNA for the CDR3: TGTGCCAGCAGCTTAGAGCCAGGGGGAGAGACCCAGTACTTC.